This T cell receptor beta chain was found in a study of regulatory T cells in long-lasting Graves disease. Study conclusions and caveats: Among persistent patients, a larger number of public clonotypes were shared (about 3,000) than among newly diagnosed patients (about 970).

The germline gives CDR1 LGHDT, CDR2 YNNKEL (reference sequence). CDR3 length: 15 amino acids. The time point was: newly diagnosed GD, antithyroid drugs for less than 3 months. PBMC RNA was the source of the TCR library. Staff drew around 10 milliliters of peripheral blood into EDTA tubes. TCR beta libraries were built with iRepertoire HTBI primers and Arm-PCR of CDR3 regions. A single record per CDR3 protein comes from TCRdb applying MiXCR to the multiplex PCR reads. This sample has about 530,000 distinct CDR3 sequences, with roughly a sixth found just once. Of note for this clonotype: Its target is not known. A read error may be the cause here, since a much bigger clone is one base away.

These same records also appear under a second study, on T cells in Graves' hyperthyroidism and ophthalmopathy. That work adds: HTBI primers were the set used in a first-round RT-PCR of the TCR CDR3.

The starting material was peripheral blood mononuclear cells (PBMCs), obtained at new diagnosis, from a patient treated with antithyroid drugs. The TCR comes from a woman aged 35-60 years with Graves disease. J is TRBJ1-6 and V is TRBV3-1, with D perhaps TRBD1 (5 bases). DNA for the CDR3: TGTGTCAGCAGCCAATTAAGGGGAGGGAATTCACCCCTCCACTTT. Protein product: CVSSQLRGGNSPLHF.